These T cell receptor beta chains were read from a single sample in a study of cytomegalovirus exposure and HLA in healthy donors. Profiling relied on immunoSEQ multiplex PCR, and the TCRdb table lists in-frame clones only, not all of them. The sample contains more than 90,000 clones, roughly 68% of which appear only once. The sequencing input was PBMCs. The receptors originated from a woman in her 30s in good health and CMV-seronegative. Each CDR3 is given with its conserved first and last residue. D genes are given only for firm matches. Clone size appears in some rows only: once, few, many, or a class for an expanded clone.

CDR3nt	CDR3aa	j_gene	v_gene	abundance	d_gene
TGTGCCAGCAGCGGGACGTTGGGAGGTGGGATGGCTGAAGCTTTCTTT	CASSGTLGGGMAEAFF	TRBJ1-1	TRBV11-1	.	.
TGCGCCAGCAGCCAAGATAGGGGCCCTCTCCAGCCCCAGCATTTT	CASSQDRGPLQPQHF	TRBJ1-5	TRBV4-3	once	.
TGTGCCAGCAGTCCCGGGGTCAGGTACAATGAGCAGTTCTTC	CASSPGVRYNEQFF	TRBJ2-1	TRBV6-5	once	.
TGTGCCAGCAGCGGAAGACAGGGCGCGAAGACTGAAGCTTTCTTT	CASSGRQGAKTEAFF	TRBJ1-1	TRBV9	.	TRBD1
TGCGCCAGCAGTGAGTGGACTAGCGGGAGAGATACGCAGTATTTT	CASSEWTSGRDTQYF	TRBJ2-3	TRBV10-1	few	TRBD2
TGCGCCAGCAGCACCCAGCTAGCGGGAGGGTACAATGAGCAGTTCTTC	CASSTQLAGGYNEQFF	TRBJ2-1	TRBV5-1	.	TRBD2
TGCGCCAGCAGCTTGGGCGCCCTTAAGCCCTACGAGCAGTACTTC	CASSLGALKPYEQYF	TRBJ2-7	TRBV5-1	.	.
TGTGCCAGCAGCTTGGCAGGGACAGGGGGACCTTGGCAGTACTTC	CASSLAGTGGPWQYF	TRBJ2-7	TRBV5-8	.	TRBD1
TGTGCCAGTAGTACTCTTAACCGGGACAGGGGGAGTGAAGCTTTCTTT	CASSTLNRDRGSEAFF	TRBJ1-1	TRBV19	.	TRBD1
TGTGCCTGGGGAGTTGGAACTGAAGCTTTCTTT	CAWGVGTEAFF	TRBJ1-1	TRBV30	.	.
TGTGCCAGCAGCGGGTCCCGGGGACTAGCGGGGCGCACAGATACGCAGTATTTT	CASSGSRGLAGRTDTQYF	TRBJ2-3	TRBV9	once	TRBD2
TGTGCCAGCAGCGGGAGGCTTTACGAGCAGTACTTC	CASSGRLYEQYF	TRBJ2-7	TRBV6-6	.	TRBD2
TGTGCCAGCAGAGACTGTGGCTACACCTTC	CASRDCGYTF	TRBJ1-2	TRBV2	.	.
TGTGCCTATGAATTCGAAGACAGGCTGCCTTTCTTT	CAYEFEDRLPFF	TRBJ1-1	TRBV30	.	.
TGTGCCAGCAGCCAAGATGGGGGGGTTTGGGAGCAGTACTTC	CASSQDGGVWEQYF	TRBJ2-7	TRBV4-2	.	TRBD2
TGTGCCAGCAGCGCCTCGACAGGCTACACTGAAGCTTTCTTT	CASSASTGYTEAFF	TRBJ1-1	TRBV9	once	.